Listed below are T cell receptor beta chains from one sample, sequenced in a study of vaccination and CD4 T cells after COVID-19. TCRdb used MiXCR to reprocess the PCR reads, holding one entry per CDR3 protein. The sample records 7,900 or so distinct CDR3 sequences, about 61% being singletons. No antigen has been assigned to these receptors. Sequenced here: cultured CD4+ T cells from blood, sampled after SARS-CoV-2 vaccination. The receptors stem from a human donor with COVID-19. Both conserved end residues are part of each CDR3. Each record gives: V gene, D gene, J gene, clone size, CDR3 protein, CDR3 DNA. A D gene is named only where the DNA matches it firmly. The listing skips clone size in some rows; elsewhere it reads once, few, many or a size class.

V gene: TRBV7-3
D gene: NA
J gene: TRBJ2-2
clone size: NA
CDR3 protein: CASSLIPQTGYNTGELFF
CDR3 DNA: TGTGCCAGCAGCTTGATACCCCAGACGGGTTATAACACCGGGGAGCTGTTTTTT

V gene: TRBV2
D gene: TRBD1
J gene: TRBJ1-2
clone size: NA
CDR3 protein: CASSQGQGSYGYTF
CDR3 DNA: TGTGCCAGCAGTCAGGGACAGGGGAGCTATGGCTACACCTTC

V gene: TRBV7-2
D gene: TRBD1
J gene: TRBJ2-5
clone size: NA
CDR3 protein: CASSLAPDRVNLPTKTQYF
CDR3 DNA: TGTGCCAGCAGCTTAGCCCCGGACAGGGTCAACCTCCCCACGAAGACCCAGTACTTC

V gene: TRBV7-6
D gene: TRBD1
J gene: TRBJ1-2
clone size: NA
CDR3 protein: CASSLVLGQGANYGYTF
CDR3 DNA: TGTGCCAGCAGCTTAGTCCTTGGACAGGGGGCGAACTATGGCTACACCTTC

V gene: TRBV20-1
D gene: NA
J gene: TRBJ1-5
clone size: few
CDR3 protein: CSARDLRGNQPQHF
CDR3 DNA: TGCAGTGCTAGAGATCTTAGGGGCAATCAGCCCCAGCATTTT

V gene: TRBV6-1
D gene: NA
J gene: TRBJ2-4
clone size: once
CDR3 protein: CASSQNAGALDF
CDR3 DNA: TGTGCCAGCAGCCAAAATGCGGGGGCTTTGGACTTC

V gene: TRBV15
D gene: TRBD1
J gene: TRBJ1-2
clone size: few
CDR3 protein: CATSRVMDRNYGYTF
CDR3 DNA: TGTGCCACCAGCAGAGTGATGGACAGGAACTATGGCTACACCTTC

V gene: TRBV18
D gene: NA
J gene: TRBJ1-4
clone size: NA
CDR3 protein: CASSPDGGGLTRKLFF
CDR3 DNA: TGTGCCAGCTCACCCGACGGTGGGGGCCTTACAAGGAAACTGTTTTTT

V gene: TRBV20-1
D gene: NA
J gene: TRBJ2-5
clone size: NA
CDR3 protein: CSASPQQETQYF
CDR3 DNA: TGCAGTGCTAGCCCACAGCAAGAGACCCAGTACTTC

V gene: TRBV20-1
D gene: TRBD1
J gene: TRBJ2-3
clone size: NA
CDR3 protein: CSARSTGDPTDTQYF
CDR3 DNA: TGCAGTGCTAGATCCACAGGGGACCCCACAGATACGCAGTATTTT

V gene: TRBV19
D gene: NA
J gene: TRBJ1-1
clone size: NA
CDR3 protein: CASENRALNTEAFF
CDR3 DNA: TGTGCCAGTGAGAACAGGGCCCTGAACACTGAAGCTTTCTTT

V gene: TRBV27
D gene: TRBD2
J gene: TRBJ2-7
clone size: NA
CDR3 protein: CASSFTAGVSHEQYF
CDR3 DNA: TGTGCCAGCAGTTTCACAGCGGGGGTATCCCACGAGCAGTACTTC

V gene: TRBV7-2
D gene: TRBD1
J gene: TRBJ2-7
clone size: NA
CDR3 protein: CASSLAGTVPYEQYF
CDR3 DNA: TGTGCCAGCAGCCTTGCCGGGACAGTACCCTACGAGCAGTACTTC

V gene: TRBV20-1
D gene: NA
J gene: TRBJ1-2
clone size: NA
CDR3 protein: CSARGDEIGGVGGYTF
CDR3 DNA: TGCAGTGCTAGAGGGGACGAGATTGGGGGAGTAGGAGGCTACACCTTC

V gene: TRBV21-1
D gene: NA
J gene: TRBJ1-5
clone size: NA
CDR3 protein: CASSNCGLYSNQPQHF
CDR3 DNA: TGTGCCAGCAGCAATTGCGGGCTTTATAGCAATCAGCCCCAGCATTTT

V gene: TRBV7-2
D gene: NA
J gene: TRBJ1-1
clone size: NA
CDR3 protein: CASSLRQFTTNTEAFF
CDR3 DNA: TGTGCCAGCAGCTTGAGACAGTTTACTACGAACACTGAAGCTTTCTTT

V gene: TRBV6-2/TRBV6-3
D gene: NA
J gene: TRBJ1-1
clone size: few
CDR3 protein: CASTFRGWNTEAFF
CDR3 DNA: TGTGCCAGCACCTTTCGGGGCTGGAACACTGAAGCTTTCTTT

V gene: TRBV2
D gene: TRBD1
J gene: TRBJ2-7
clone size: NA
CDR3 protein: CASSVGSDRGPTYEQYF
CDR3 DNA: TGTGCCAGCAGCGTAGGATCGGACAGGGGCCCTACCTACGAGCAGTACTTC

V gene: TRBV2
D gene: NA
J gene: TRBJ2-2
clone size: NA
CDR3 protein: CASFPTGPGELFF
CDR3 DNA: TGTGCCAGCTTTCCAACAGGACCCGGGGAGCTGTTTTTT

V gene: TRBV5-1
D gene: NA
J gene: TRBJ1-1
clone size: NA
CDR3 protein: CASSLELGTEAFF
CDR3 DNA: TGCGCCAGCAGCTTGGAGTTAGGCACTGAAGCTTTCTTT

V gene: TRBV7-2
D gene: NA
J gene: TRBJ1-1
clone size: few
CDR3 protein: CASSAQTAIYTEAFF
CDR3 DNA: TGTGCCAGCAGCGCCCAGACAGCTATCTACACTGAAGCTTTCTTT

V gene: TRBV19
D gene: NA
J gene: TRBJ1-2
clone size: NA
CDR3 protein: CASYEYSNYGYTF
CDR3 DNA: TGTGCCAGTTATGAGTATTCTAACTATGGCTACACCTTC

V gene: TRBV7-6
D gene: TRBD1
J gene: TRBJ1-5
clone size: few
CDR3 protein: CASSLTGANQPQHF
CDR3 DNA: TGTGCCAGCAGCCTGACAGGGGCGAATCAGCCCCAGCATTTT

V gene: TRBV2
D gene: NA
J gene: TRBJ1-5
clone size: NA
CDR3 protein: CASRAQTGLSNQPQHF
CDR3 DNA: TGTGCCAGCAGAGCCCAAACAGGACTTAGCAATCAGCCCCAGCATTTT

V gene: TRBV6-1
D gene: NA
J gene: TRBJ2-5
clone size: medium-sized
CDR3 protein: CASSLGTPNRETQYF
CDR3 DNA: TGTGCCAGCAGTCTTGGGACACCGAACCGGGAGACCCAGTACTTC

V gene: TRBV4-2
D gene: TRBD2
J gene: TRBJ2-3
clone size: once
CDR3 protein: CASSLGELAGGPSADTQYF
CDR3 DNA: TGTGCCAGCAGCCTGGGTGAGCTAGCGGGGGGGCCGAGCGCAGATACGCAGTATTTT

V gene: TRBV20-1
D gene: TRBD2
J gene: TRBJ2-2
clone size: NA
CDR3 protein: CSARASGANTGELFF
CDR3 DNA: TGCAGTGCTAGGGCAAGCGGGGCCAACACCGGGGAGCTGTTTTTT

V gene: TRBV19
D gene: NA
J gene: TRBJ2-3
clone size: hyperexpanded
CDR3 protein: CASSRPGTDTQYF
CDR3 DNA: TGTGCCAGTAGTAGACCCGGCACAGATACGCAGTATTTT

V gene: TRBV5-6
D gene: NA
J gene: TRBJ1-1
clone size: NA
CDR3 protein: CASSFGAGPEAFF
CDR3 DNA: TGTGCCAGCAGCTTCGGTGCAGGCCCTGAAGCTTTCTTT

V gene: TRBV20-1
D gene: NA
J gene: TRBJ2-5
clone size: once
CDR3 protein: CSARVTSGQETQYF
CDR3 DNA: TGCAGTGCTAGAGTCACGTCGGGCCAAGAGACCCAGTACTTC

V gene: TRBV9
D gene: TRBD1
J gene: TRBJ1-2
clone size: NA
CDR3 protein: CASSLTGDGGYTF
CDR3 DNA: TGTGCCAGCAGCTTAACAGGGGACGGCGGCTACACCTTC

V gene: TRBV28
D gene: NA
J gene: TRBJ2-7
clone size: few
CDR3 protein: CASSSTVISSYEQYF
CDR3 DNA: TGTGCCAGCAGTTCCACAGTAATAAGCTCCTACGAGCAGTACTTC

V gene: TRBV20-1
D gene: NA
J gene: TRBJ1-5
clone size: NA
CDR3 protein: CSARDPSTGNSNQPQHF
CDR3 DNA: TGCAGTGCTAGAGATCCTTCGACAGGCAATAGCAATCAGCCCCAGCATTTT

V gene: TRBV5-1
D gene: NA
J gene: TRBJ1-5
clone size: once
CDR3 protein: CASSLRGVRNDPQHF
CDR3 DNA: TGCGCCAGCAGCTTGAGGGGGGTTAGAAATGATCCCCAGCATTTT

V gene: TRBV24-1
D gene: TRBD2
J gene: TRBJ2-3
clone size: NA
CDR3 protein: CATSDSLAGGRDTQYF
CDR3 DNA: TGTGCCACCAGTGATTCCCTAGCGGGGGGGCGGGATACGCAGTATTTT

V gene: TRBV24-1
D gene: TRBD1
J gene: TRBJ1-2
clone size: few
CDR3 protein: CATRGQGDPMNYGYTF
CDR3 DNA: TGTGCCACCAGGGGACAGGGGGACCCGATGAACTATGGCTACACCTTC

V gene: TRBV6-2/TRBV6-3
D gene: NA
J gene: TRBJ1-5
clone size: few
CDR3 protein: CAISSEGYSNQPQHF
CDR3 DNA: TGTGCCATCTCGTCGGAAGGGTATAGCAATCAGCCCCAGCATTTT

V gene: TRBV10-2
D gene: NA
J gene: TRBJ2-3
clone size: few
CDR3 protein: CASSGPPTRTDTQYF
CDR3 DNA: TGCGCCAGCAGTGGACCCCCGACGCGTACAGATACGCAGTATTTT

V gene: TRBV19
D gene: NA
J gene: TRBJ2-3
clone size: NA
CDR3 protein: CASSIVLGDLYTDTQYF
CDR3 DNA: TGTGCCAGTAGTATCGTATTAGGGGACCTTTACACAGATACGCAGTATTTT

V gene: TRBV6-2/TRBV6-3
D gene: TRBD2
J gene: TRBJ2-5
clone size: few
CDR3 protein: CASSPLMGLAAQETQYF
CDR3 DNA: TGTGCCAGCAGTCCCTTAATGGGGCTAGCGGCGCAAGAGACCCAGTACTTC

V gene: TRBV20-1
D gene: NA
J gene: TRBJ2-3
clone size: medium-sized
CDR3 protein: CSASPGLTRSQYF
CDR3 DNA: TGCAGTGCCTCTCCAGGACTAACCAGGTCGCAGTATTTT

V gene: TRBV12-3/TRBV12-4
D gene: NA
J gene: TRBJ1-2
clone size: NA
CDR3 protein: CVTEGVYTF
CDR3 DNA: TGTGTCACGGAGGGGGTCTACACCTTC

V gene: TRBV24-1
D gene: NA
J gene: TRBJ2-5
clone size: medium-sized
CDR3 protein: CATSDHVGGQETQYF
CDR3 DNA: TGTGCCACCAGTGACCACGTTGGAGGTCAAGAGACCCAGTACTTC

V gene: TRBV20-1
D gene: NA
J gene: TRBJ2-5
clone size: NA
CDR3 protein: CSARDQGYQETQYF
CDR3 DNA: TGCAGTGCTAGAGATCAGGGGTACCAAGAGACCCAGTACTTC

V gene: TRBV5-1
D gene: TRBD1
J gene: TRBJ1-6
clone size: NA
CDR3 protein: CASAPGQAYNSPLHF
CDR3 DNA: TGCGCCAGTGCACCGGGACAGGCCTATAATTCACCCCTCCACTTT

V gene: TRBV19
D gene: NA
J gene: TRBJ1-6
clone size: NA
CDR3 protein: CASSLRLGADSPLHF
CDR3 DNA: TGTGCCAGTAGTCTCCGGCTAGGAGCCGATTCACCCCTCCACTTT